The sequence of this TCR beta chain was determined in a study of PD-1 blockade in classical Hodgkin lymphoma. Overall study findings and caveats: A significant rise in TCR diversity by C4D1 was seen for CD4+ but not CD8+ cells. Why repertoires differed is undefined; disease activity or prior therapy possibly contributed. Patients starting nivolumab under 1 year after ASCT were excluded. Complete responders matched newly diagnosed patients in baseline diversity.

TCRdb's copy holds only in-frame clones and misses some; the assay was immunoSEQ multiplex PCR. The sample has over 50,000 clones, approximately 81% seen once. CDR3 size: 12 residues. Germline CDR1 reads GTSNPN; CDR2 reads SVGIG (reference sequence). Exposure to brentuximab vedotin varied, and each patient had relapsed following autologous stem cell transplantation. About this clone: What it binds is unknown. One junction end disagrees with the germline gene, perhaps due to a read error.

The sample in question was peripheral blood mononuclear cells (PBMCs), obtained at baseline. This chain links TRBV30 with TRBJ1-5; 8 bases fit TRBD1. This receptor was identified in a human donor with classical Hodgkin lymphoma. The CDR3 loop is CAWYRGNRPQHF. Here the CDR3 DNA reads TGTGCCTGGTACAGGGGGAATCGGCCCCAGCATTTT.